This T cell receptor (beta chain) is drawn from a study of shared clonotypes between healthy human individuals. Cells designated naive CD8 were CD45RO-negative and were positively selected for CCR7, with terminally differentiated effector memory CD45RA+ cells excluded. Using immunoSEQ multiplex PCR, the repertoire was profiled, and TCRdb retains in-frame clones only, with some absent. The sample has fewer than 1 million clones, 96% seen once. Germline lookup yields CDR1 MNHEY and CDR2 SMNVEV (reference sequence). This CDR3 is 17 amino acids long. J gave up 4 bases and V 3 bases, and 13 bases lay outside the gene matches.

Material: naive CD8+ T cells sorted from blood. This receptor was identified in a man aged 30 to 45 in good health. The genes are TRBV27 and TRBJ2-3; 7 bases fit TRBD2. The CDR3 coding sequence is TGTGCCAGCAGTTTGTATGTCGTGGCGGGAGCTTCAGATACGCAGTATTTT. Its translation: CASSLYVVAGASDTQYF.